Below, 18 T cell receptor beta chains from the same sample are listed, as sequenced in a study of OX40 agonist ivuxolimab in advanced cancers. Repertoires were generated with immunoSEQ multiplex PCR, while TCRdb's copy carries only in-frame clones and drops some. The sample shows 75,000 to 90,000 clones, about 94% of them seen only once. The specimen was CD4+ or CD8+ T cells sorted from blood, collected in a trial of the OX40 agonist ivuxolimab. These receptors were collected from an adult with an advanced solid tumor such as melanoma, head and neck, liver or kidney cancer.

The chain employs TRBV5-4 and TRBJ2-5; perhaps TRBD1 as D (6 bases). Germline values: CDR1 SGHNT, CDR2 YYREEE (reference sequence). There are 14 residues in the CDR3. V was shortened by 0 bases and J by 5 bases, with 11 bases between the two germline ends. CDR3 in amino acids: CASSLGTVGETQYF. The DNA for the CDR3 is TGTGCCAGCAGCTTGGGGACAGTTGGTGAGACCCAGTACTTC.

The V and J genes are TRBV5-8 and TRBJ1-5, with TRBD1 matching over 8 bases. V lost 5 bases and J lost 2; bases outside the gene matches: 6. Germline CDR1 is SGHTS and CDR2 is YDEGEE. This CDR3 comprises 15 residues. The CDR3: CASRERTGRNQPQHF. CDR3 DNA sequence: TGTGCCAGCAGGGAAAGGACAGGGCGCAATCAGCCCCAGCATTTT.

Written as DNA, the CDR3 is TGTGCCAGCAGCGTAGGGTCAAGGGGAGACGGGGAGACCCAGTACTTC. Amino acids: CASSVGSRGDGETQYF. The rearrangement links TRBV9 to TRBJ2-5, with D perhaps given as TRBD1 or TRBD2 (5 bases each). The germline gives CDR1 SGDLS, CDR2 YYNGEE. Trimming cost V 0 bases and J 5 bases, with 17 bases left between them. This CDR3 has 16 residues.

The chain recombines TRBV11-3 with TRBJ1-2, with TRBD1 matching 7 bases. This CDR3 spans 14 amino acids. From germline, CDR1 is SGHNT and CDR2 YENEEA. Trimming cost V 4 bases and J 7 bases; bases outside gene matches: 9. The CDR3 DNA reads as TGTGCCAGCAGCTCATACGACAGGGCCGGTGGCTACACCTTC. Its protein is CASSSYDRAGGYTF.

The genes are TRBV7-2 and TRBJ2-3; TRBD2 is a possible D gene (5 bases). The CDR3 is made up of 15 amino acids. CDR1 and CDR2 from the germline V gene are SGHTA and FQGNSA. V was clipped by 5 bases and J by 6 bases, with 18 bases between them. CDR3 sequence reads: CASSDARTGPDTQYF. In nucleotides, the CDR3 is TGTGCCAGCAGCGACGCTAGGACTGGGCCGGATACGCAGTATTTT.

A single count supports this clone. The V gene is TRBV14, the J gene TRBJ2-6; D is unresolved. The germline gives CDR1 SGHDN, CDR2 FVKESK. Trimming cost V 4 bases and J 2 bases, with 9 bases left between them. The CDR3 loop spans 15 amino acids. CDR3 nucleotides: TGTGCCAGCAGCCTCCGGACGGCTGGGGCCAACGTCCTGACTTTC. It yields the protein CASSLRTAGANVLTF. Full variable domain (missing parts from reference TRBV14 and TRBJ2-6): EAGVTQFPSHSVIEKGQTVTLRCDPISGHDNLYWYRRVMGKEIKFLLHFVKESKQDESGMPNNRFLAERTGGTYSTLKVQPAELEDSGVYFCASSLRTAGANVLTFGAGSRLTVL.

V and J are TRBV10-3 and TRBJ2-1; 9 bases agree with TRBD2. Germline CDR1 reads ENHRY; CDR2 reads SYGVKD. CDR3 length: 14 residues. V trimming: 6 bases; J trimming: 5 bases; junction bases outside the gene matches: 5. The CDR3 DNA reads TGTGCCATCAGGCGGGAGGGAGGGCACAATGAGCAGTTCTTC. This translates into CAIRREGGHNEQFF.

The chain joins TRBV18 to TRBJ1-4; tentatively, D is TRBD1 (5 bases). V was cut by 2 bases and J by 5 bases, with 9 bases left in between. The CDR3 runs 14 residues. The germline gives CDR1 KGHSH, CDR2 LQKENI. The CDR3: CASSPNRQNEKLFF. CDR3 sequence (DNA): TGTGCCAGCTCACCAAACCGACAGAATGAAAAACTGTTTTTT.

This clone was detected once. The chain joins TRBV4-1 to TRBJ1-1, with a tentative D call TRBD1 (6 bases). Germline V lookup: CDR1 MGHRA, CDR2 YSYEKL. V was shortened by 1 base and J by 0 bases, with 12 bases between the two germline ends. The CDR3 totals 16 residues. The CDR3 loop reads CASSQVPGVMNTEAFF. CDR3 DNA sequence: TGCGCCAGCAGCCAAGTTCCAGGGGTAATGAACACTGAAGCTTTCTTT.

This chain links TRBV5-1 with TRBJ1-4; perhaps TRBD1 as D (5 bases). This CDR3 is built from 16 residues. CDR1 SGHRS and CDR2 YFSETQ come from the germline V gene. Trimming stripped 4 bases from V and 8 bases from J, with 21 bases between. The CDR3 loop reads CASSLGDLTAGEKLFF. The DNA for the CDR3 is TGCGCCAGCAGCCTTGGGGACTTAACAGCAGGGGAAAAACTGTTTTTT.

The chain combines TRBV6-1 with TRBJ2-5; tentatively, D is TRBD2 (5 bases). Trimming stripped 1 base from V and 9 bases from J, with 15 bases between. CDR1 is MNHNS and CDR2 is SASEGT in the germline V gene. The CDR3 totals 14 residues. This chain's CDR3 is CASSEEVGRGAQYF. The DNA of the CDR3 is TGTGCCAGCAGTGAAGAGGTGGGGAGAGGAGCCCAGTACTTC.

The chain uses TRBV9 and TRBJ2-2, with 9 bases aligning to TRBD1. The CDR3 runs 14 residues. Germline CDR1 reads SGDLS; CDR2 reads YYNGEE. With V trimmed by 3 bases and J by 7 bases, 4 bases remained unmatched. This CDR3 reads CASSGGQGIGELFF. As DNA, the CDR3 is TGTGCCAGCAGCGGGGGACAGGGTATCGGGGAGCTGTTTTTT.

The chain uses TRBV5-1 and TRBJ2-3; TRBD2 matches 7 bases. The CDR3 loop spans 17 amino acids. The junction had 8 bases not matched to a gene; V was cut back by 0 bases and J by 1 base. The germline gives CDR1 SGHRS, CDR2 YFSETQ. The CDR3 DNA follows: TGCGCCAGCAGCTTGGTTGCGGGAGTGTCGGGCACAGATACGCAGTATTTT. Protein product: CASSLVAGVSGTDTQYF.

The rearrangement links TRBV29-1 to TRBJ2-1; 7 positions agree with TRBD1. This CDR3 has 14 residues. Germline loops: CDR1 SQVTM, CDR2 ANQGSEA. After removal of 4 bases from V and 7 bases from J, the junction contained 10 bases not matched to a gene. CDR3 residues: CSVGKAQGLNEQFF. Written as DNA, the CDR3 is TGCAGCGTTGGTAAGGCACAGGGGTTAAATGAGCAGTTCTTC.

The V gene is TRBV29-1, the J gene TRBJ2-7; maybe TRBD2 (6 bases). Trimming cost V 1 base and J 0 bases, with 13 bases left between them. CDR3 length equals 15 residues. The V gene's germline CDR1 is SQVTM and CDR2 ANQGSEA. The CDR3 here is CSVEGTTASSYEQYF. CDR3 bases: TGCAGCGTTGAAGGGACTACCGCAAGCTCCTACGAGCAGTACTTC.

V usage is TRBV11-3 and J usage is TRBJ2-7, with 7 bases fitting TRBD1. CDR1 is SGHNT and CDR2 is YENEEA in the germline V gene. The V gene end was trimmed by 6 bases and the J gene end by 6 bases; junction bases not matched to a gene: 11. This CDR3 is 14 amino acids long. The CDR3 nucleotides read TGTGCCAGCAGTGGAGCCGACAGGGCGGGCGAGCAGTACTTC. It codes for CASSGADRAGEQYF.

The chain recombines TRBV9 with TRBJ2-2; D could derive from TRBD1 or TRBD2 (5 bases each). Trimming pared 0 bases from V and 5 bases from J, leaving 11 bases between. CDR1 SGDLS and CDR2 YYNGEE come from the germline V gene. CDR3 length equals 15 residues. CDR3 region: CASSVAPGATGELFF. The DNA of the CDR3 is TGTGCCAGCAGCGTAGCCCCCGGGGCAACCGGGGAGCTGTTTTTT.

This chain uses TRBV19 with TRBJ1-1; TRBD1 aligns across 8 bases. Germline CDR1 is LNHDA and CDR2 is SQIVND (reference sequence). This CDR3 is 15 amino acids long. The trim removed 9 bases at V and 8 bases at J, leaving 17 bases unmatched. The CDR3, as DNA: TGTGCCAGCCGACAGGGGCTGGGATGGTGGGGAGAAGCTTTCTTT. Translating gives CASRQGLGWWGEAFF.